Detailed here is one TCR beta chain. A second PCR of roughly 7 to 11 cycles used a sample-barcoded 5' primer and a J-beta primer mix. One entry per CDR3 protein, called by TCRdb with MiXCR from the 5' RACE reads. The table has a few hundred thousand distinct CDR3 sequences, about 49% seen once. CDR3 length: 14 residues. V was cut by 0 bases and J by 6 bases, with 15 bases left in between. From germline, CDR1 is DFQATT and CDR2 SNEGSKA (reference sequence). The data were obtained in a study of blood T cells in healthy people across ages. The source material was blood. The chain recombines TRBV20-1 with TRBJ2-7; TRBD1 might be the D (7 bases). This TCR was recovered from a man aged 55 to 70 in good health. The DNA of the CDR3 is TGCAGTGCTAGAGAGGGCCAGGGGGGCACCGAGCAGTACTTC. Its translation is CSAREGQGGTEQYF.